This TCR beta chain was identified during a study of STAT5B mutations in CD4+ large granular lymphocyte leukemia. Whole-study findings and limits: Compared with healthy controls (2/35), patient top clones favored TRBV06 (8/27).

Details on this clone: Its target is unknown.

V shed 10 bases, J shed 3 bases, and the junction held 11 bases outside the gene matches. Germline V gene data show CDR1 as MNHEY and CDR2 as SVGAGI. The length of the CDR3 is 15 residues. Sequenced by immunoSEQ multiplex PCR; TCRdb stores in-frame clones only, minus some. The table has more than 25,000 clones, 80% to 85% seen once. V gene TRBV6-5 combines with J gene TRBJ2-1; 8 bases match TRBD2. The receptor's source is a human donor in good health. Sequencing was performed on CD4+ T cells from blood buffy coats. The DNA of the CDR3 is TGTGCCACCATAACGTTTGGGACTAGCTACAATGAGCAGTTCTTC. Encoded protein: CATITFGTSYNEQFF.